A single sample gave rise to the 29 T cell receptor beta chains below, sequenced in a study of cytomegalovirus exposure and HLA in healthy donors. PCR involved 60 Vbeta and 13 Jbeta primers. Using immunoSEQ multiplex PCR, the repertoire was profiled, and TCRdb retains in-frame clones only, with some absent. The sample records 250,000 to 350,000 clones, roughly 90% being singletons. Input material: PBMCs. The receptors shown here come from a man between 40 and 49 years old in good health and CMV-seropositive.

V gene TRBV4-1 combines with J gene TRBJ2-7; 14 positions agree with TRBD2. The CDR3 covers 18 residues. The V segment lost 4 bases and the J segment 5 bases; nucleotides outside the gene matches: 13. Germline V gives CDR1 MGHRA, CDR2 YSYEKL. The CDR3 spells CASSRRAGTSGRGHEQYF. The CDR3 bases are TGCGCCAGCAGCCGAAGGGCCGGGACTAGCGGGAGAGGTCACGAGCAGTACTTC.

The genes are TRBV13 and TRBJ2-1; weak D call: TRBD2 (6 bases). The V gene's germline CDR1 is PRHDT and CDR2 FYEKMQ (reference sequence). The ends were cut back, 6 bases at V and 8 bases at J, with 23 bases in the middle. This CDR3 region has 16 residues. The CDR3 region has the DNA TGTGCCAGCAGGAGTACTCGGCGCGGGGTCATCGATGAGCAGTTCTTC. Translation: CASRSTRRGVIDEQFF.

This chain joins TRBV15 and TRBJ2-5, with 9 bases fitting TRBD1. This CDR3 spans 15 amino acids. Trimming at V came to 0 bases and at J to 5 bases, leaving 4 bases not matched to a gene. Germline V gives CDR1 LNHNV, CDR2 YYDKDF (reference sequence). CDR3 sequence: CATSRDGTGWETQYF. The CDR3 DNA is TGTGCCACCAGCAGAGATGGGACAGGGTGGGAGACCCAGTACTTC.

This chain connects TRBV18 to TRBJ2-3, with TRBD2 matching 10 bases. This CDR3 spans 15 amino acids. The germline CDR1 and CDR2 sequences are KGHSH and LQKENI. Trimming removed 1 base from V and 4 bases from J; junction bases left unmatched: 2. For the CDR3, the DNA is TGTGCCAGCTCACCACTAGCGGGAGGCCCAGATACGCAGTATTTT. Encoded protein: CASSPLAGGPDTQYF.

The V gene is TRBV27, the J gene TRBJ2-7; TRBD2 aligns across 8 bases. The CDR3 consists of 15 residues. Germline CDR1 and CDR2: MNHEY and SMNVEV (reference sequence). With V trimmed by 3 bases and J by 1 base, 5 bases remained unmatched. The CDR3 region has the DNA TGTGCCAGCAGTTTCGGAGCGGGAGAGTCCTACGAGCAGTACTTC. Protein: CASSFGAGESYEQYF.

On this clone itself: Within the sample, other DNA sequences also encode this same CDR3. The rearrangement uses TRBV27 and TRBJ2-2; D not resolved. Germline values: CDR1 MNHEY, CDR2 SMNVEV (reference sequence). The CDR3 extends over 12 amino acids. The ends were cut back, 1 base at V and 8 bases at J, with 5 bases in the middle. The CDR3 DNA reads as TGTGCCAGCAGTTTATTGGCAGGGGAGCTGTTTTTT. It codes for CASSLLAGELFF.

About this clone: Relative to the germline gene, one junction end is altered; a read error may explain this. The rearrangement links TRBV7-9 to TRBJ1-2, with D unclear. In germline, CDR1 is SEHNR, CDR2 FQNEAQ (reference sequence). This CDR3 comprises 15 residues. In DNA, the CDR3 is TGTTCCAGCAGCTTAATTGGCCAAGTTAACTATGGCTACACCTTC. As protein: CSSSLIGQVNYGYTF.

This chain uses TRBV29-1 with TRBJ2-1, with 12 positions matching TRBD2. V gave up 3 bases and J gave up 2 bases; unmatched junction bases: 8. From germline, CDR1 is SQVTM and CDR2 ANQGSEA. CDR3 length: 17 amino acids. CDR3 nucleotides: TGCAGCGTTGACGGCCTAGCGGGAGGGAAGACCTACAATGAGCAGTTCTTC. This gives the protein CSVDGLAGGKTYNEQFF.

The chain couples TRBV28 to TRBJ1-5; 8 bases fit TRBD1. Germline V gene data show CDR1 as MDHEN and CDR2 as SYDVKM. Unmatched junction bases numbered 5, after V lost 0 bases and J lost 4 bases. This CDR3 has 16 amino acids. CDR3 in amino acids: CASSLWQGAGNQPQHF. The CDR3 DNA is TGTGCCAGCAGTTTATGGCAGGGGGCGGGTAATCAGCCCCAGCATTTT.

The chain is built from TRBV7-6 and TRBJ1-2; D remains ambiguous. CDR3 length: 14 residues. Per germline, CDR1 SGHVS and CDR2 FNYEAQ. Trimming stripped 5 bases from V and 3 bases from J, with 13 bases between. The CDR3 region is CASSPRPGDYGYTF. The CDR3 DNA reads as TGTGCCAGCAGCCCTAGACCGGGAGACTATGGCTACACCTTC.

This chain links TRBV7-9 with TRBJ2-3, with D unclear. Looked up from germline, CDR1 is SEHNR and CDR2 is FQNEAQ (reference sequence). This CDR3 has 12 residues. V lost 5 bases to trimming and J lost 6 bases, with 9 bases between them. In DNA, the CDR3 is TGTGCCAGCAGCCCCCTGGCCGATACGCAGTATTTT. Translating it yields CASSPLADTQYF.

This sequence joins TRBV6-6 and TRBJ2-1, with 7 bases lining up with TRBD1. CDR1 is MNHNY and CDR2 is SVGAGI in the germline V gene (reference sequence). The CDR3 totals 16 residues. Germline trimming cut 5 bases from V and 10 bases from J; bases unmatched to any gene: 17. In DNA form, the CDR3 reads TGTGCCAGCAGTCAAAACAGGGGTACGGGTCTCGGGGAGCAGTTCTTC. Protein sequence: CASSQNRGTGLGEQFF.

The chain uses TRBV4-1 and TRBJ2-1; D is perhaps TRBD2 (6 bases). The CDR3 extends over 15 amino acids. CDR1 is MGHRA, CDR2 YSYEKL, per germline. With 4 bases removed from V and 4 bases from J, the gap between germline ends came to 14 bases. Here the CDR3 reads CASSRGLLGYNEQFF. CDR3 DNA sequence: TGCGCCAGCAGCCGCGGACTATTGGGGTACAATGAGCAGTTCTTC.

CDR3 coding DNA: TGTGCCAGCAGCAATTCGGACAGAGGATACTACGAGCAGTACTTC. It translates to CASSNSDRGYYEQYF. V is TRBV5-6 and J is TRBJ2-7, with D possibly being TRBD1 (6 bases). Germline CDR1 is SGHDT and CDR2 is YYEEEE. The CDR3 length is 15 residues. Trimming removed 4 bases from V and 3 bases from J, with 17 bases in between.

The rearrangement links TRBV11-2 to TRBJ2-7; 9 bases map to TRBD2. The CDR3 contains 15 residues. The germline CDR1 and CDR2 sequences are SGHAT and FQNNGV. With V trimmed by 2 bases and J by 4 bases, 6 bases remained unmatched. The CDR3 nucleotides read TGTGCCAGCAGCTTACGTAGCGGGAGTGGATACGAGCAGTACTTC. It encodes CASSLRSGSGYEQYF.

The J gene is TRBJ2-7, the V gene TRBV6-6, with TRBD2 matching 9 bases. V shed 6 bases and J 3 bases; nucleotides not matched to a gene: 6. CDR1 is MNHNY and CDR2 is SVGAGI in the germline V gene (reference sequence). This CDR3 contains 14 residues. CDR3 sequence reads: CASSSRLADYEQYF. CDR3 bases: TGTGCCAGCAGCTCCCGACTAGCGGACTACGAGCAGTACTTC.

The chain recombines TRBV11-3 with TRBJ2-7; 8 bases agree with TRBD1. The V gene end was trimmed by 0 bases and the J gene end by 7 bases; junction bases not matched to a gene: 11. Germline V gene sequence: CDR1 SGHNT, CDR2 YENEEA. This CDR3 has 16 residues. The CDR3 bases are TGTGCCAGCAGCTTAGATGGGGACAGGTCTGCGGGGGAGCAGTACTTC. This sequence encodes CASSLDGDRSAGEQYF.

The chain carries TRBV7-2 and TRBJ2-7; the D gene is possibly TRBD2 (6 bases). Trimming stripped 5 bases from V and 7 bases from J, with 9 bases between. This CDR3 comprises 11 residues. CDR1 and CDR2 (germline): SGHTA, FQGNSA. Here the CDR3 reads CASSRGREQYF. The CDR3 DNA is TGTGCCAGCAGCAGAGGGAGGGAGCAGTACTTC.

This chain uses TRBV2 with TRBJ2-2; TRBD1 matches 10 bases. Germline loops: CDR1 SNHLY, CDR2 FYNNEI. V gave up 4 bases and J gave up 5 bases; unmatched junction bases: 4. The CDR3 consists of 15 residues. The CDR3 is CASSVRDRGTGELFF. For the CDR3, the DNA is TGTGCCAGCAGTGTCCGGGACAGGGGAACCGGGGAGCTGTTTTTT.

The V gene is TRBV27, the J gene TRBJ2-7; 8 bases match TRBD1. V trimming: 4 bases; J trimming: 7 bases; junction bases outside the gene matches: 12. In germline, CDR1 is MNHEY, CDR2 SMNVEV (reference sequence). CDR3 length equals 15 residues. The CDR3 sequence: CASSYVPGGLEEQYF. DNA for the CDR3: TGTGCCAGCAGTTACGTTCCAGGGGGCTTGGAAGAGCAGTACTTC.

J is TRBJ2-5 and V is TRBV6-1; the match to TRBD2 covers 8 bases. This CDR3 is built from 11 residues. J was trimmed by 9 bases and V by 6 bases; bases with no gene match: 3. Germline values: CDR1 MNHNS, CDR2 SASEGT. The CDR3 is CASSELAAQYF. The CDR3 DNA is TGTGCCAGCAGCGAACTAGCGGCCCAGTACTTC.

V gene TRBV19 combines with J gene TRBJ2-4, with a tentative D call TRBD1 (6 bases). The CDR3 covers 17 residues. The ends were cut back, 5 bases at V and 3 bases at J, with 20 bases in the middle. Germline lookup yields CDR1 LNHDA and CDR2 SQIVND (reference sequence). Here the CDR3 reads CASSAAPQGYDKNIQYF. The CDR3 nucleotides read TGTGCCAGTAGTGCCGCGCCACAGGGATATGACAAAAACATTCAGTACTTC.

V usage is TRBV2 and J usage is TRBJ1-2; D is uncertain. The V and J ends lost 1 base and 3 bases respectively, with 12 bases between them. There are 15 residues in the CDR3. Germline V lookup: CDR1 SNHLY, CDR2 FYNNEI. Here the CDR3 reads CASSEGTPSDYGYTF. In DNA form, the CDR3 reads TGTGCCAGCAGTGAAGGTACTCCCTCGGACTATGGCTACACCTTC.

J is TRBJ1-2 and V is TRBV7-3, with D perhaps TRBD1 (5 bases). The CDR3 consists of 13 residues. CDR1 SGHTA and CDR2 FQGTGA come from the germline V gene. V lost 2 bases, J lost 7 bases, and 11 bases lay in between. The CDR3 sequence: CASSLAGYRGYTF. CDR3 nucleotides: TGTGCCAGCAGCTTAGCAGGGTACCGTGGCTACACCTTC.

For the CDR3, the DNA is TGTGCCAGCAGTTTATATGGGAGTCCGGCCTACAATGAGCAGTTCTTC. Amino acids: CASSLYGSPAYNEQFF. The chain employs TRBV28 and TRBJ2-1; D perhaps matches TRBD2 (5 bases). V was trimmed by 1 base and J by 2 bases, leaving 12 bases between them. In germline, CDR1 is MDHEN, CDR2 SYDVKM. The CDR3 length is 16 residues. The entire variable domain, with the rest obtained from reference TRBV28 and TRBJ2-1, is as follows: DVKVTQSSRYLVKRTGEKVFLECVQDMDHENMFWYRQDPGLGLRLIYFSYDVKMKEKGDIPEGYSVSREKKERFSLILESASTNQTSMYLCASSLYGSPAYNEQFFGPGTRLTVL.

This chain connects TRBV7-3 to TRBJ2-2, with 15 bases fitting TRBD2. V was clipped by 4 bases and J by 6 bases; unmatched bases: 6. There are 17 residues in the CDR3. The germline gives CDR1 SGHTA, CDR2 FQGTGA. Here the CDR3 DNA reads TGTGCCAGCAGCTCCAAAGGACTAGCGGGGGGGGCCGGGGAGCTGTTTTTT. Residues: CASSSKGLAGGAGELFF.

This chain uses TRBV27 with TRBJ1-4; the match to TRBD1 covers 10 bases. Germline CDR1 reads MNHEY; CDR2 reads SMNVEV (reference sequence). The CDR3 length is 14 residues. The V and J ends lost 5 bases and 6 bases, in that order; junction bases with no gene match: 3. This CDR3 reads CASSTGTGDEKLFF. The CDR3 nucleotides are TGTGCCAGCAGTACCGGGACAGGGGATGAAAAACTGTTTTTT. Full variable domain (remainder filled in from reference TRBV27 and TRBJ1-4): EAQVTQNPRYLITVTGKKLTVTCSQNMNHEYMSWYRQDPGLGLRQIYYSMNVEVTDKGDVPEGYKVSRKEKRNFPLILESPSPNQTSLYFCASSTGTGDEKLFFGSGTQLSVL.

V and J are TRBV5-1 and TRBJ2-7, with 7 nucleotides matching TRBD2. The V segment lost 0 bases and the J segment 3 bases; nucleotides outside the gene matches: 3. Germline loops: CDR1 SGHRS, CDR2 YFSETQ. This CDR3 region has 14 residues. The CDR3 spells CASSLGLADYEQYF. The CDR3 nucleotides are TGCGCCAGCAGCTTGGGCCTAGCGGACTACGAGCAGTACTTC.

In the case of this clone: Additional DNA sequences in this sample encode the identical CDR3. The V gene is TRBV18, the J gene TRBJ2-1; 8 bases agree with TRBD1. This CDR3 region has 15 residues. Germline V gives CDR1 KGHSH, CDR2 LQKENI. V gave up 3 bases and J gave up 0 bases; unmatched junction bases: 1. CDR3: CASSPGQGSYNEQFF. CDR3 sequence (DNA): TGTGCCAGCTCACCCGGACAGGGCTCCTACAATGAGCAGTTCTTC.